The rows below give T cell receptor beta chains drawn from one sample of a study of blood T cell repertoires in COVID-19. Only in-frame clones appear in the TCRdb table, and some are missing; sequencing was by immunoSEQ multiplex PCR. Here the sample spans around 46,000 clones, approximately 89% being singletons. The source material was peripheral blood. These receptors were taken from a man in his fifties with acute or convalescent COVID-19. The CDR3 runs from the conserved cysteine through the conserved F or W. D genes are given only for firm matches. Size is stated for part of the rows, as once, few or many counts, or as a class when the clone is expanded.

D | size | J | V | CDR3 | DNA
NA | NA | TRBJ1-1 | TRBV10-2 | CASFPRKEGFLDTEAFF | TGCGCCAGCTTCCCCCGGAAGGAGGGTTTTTTGGACACTGAAGCTTTCTTT
NA | NA | TRBJ1-4 | TRBV6-5 | CASSWSGNEKLFF | TGTGCCAGCAGCTGGTCAGGGAATGAAAAACTGTTTTTT
TRBD2 | NA | TRBJ2-3 | TRBV3-1/TRBV3-2 | CASSQGLAGGDTQYF | TGTGCCAGCAGCCAAGGGCTAGCGGGAGGAGATACGCAGTATTTT
NA | once | TRBJ1-4 | TRBV19 | CASTPFGSGGGREKLFF | NA
TRBD2 | NA | TRBJ2-1 | TRBV3-1/TRBV3-2 | CASSQDLAVHNEQFF | TGTGCCAGCAGCCAAGATCTAGCGGTTCACAATGAGCAGTTCTTC
NA | NA | TRBJ2-7 | TRBV5-1 | CASSLEAGTYEQYF | TGCGCCAGCAGCTTGGAGGCGGGAACTTACGAGCAGTACTTC
NA | NA | TRBJ2-5 | TRBV12-5 | CASGTGTPQETQYF | TGTGCTAGTGGTACAGGGACGCCTCAAGAGACCCAGTACTTC
TRBD1 | NA | TRBJ1-5 | TRBV7-2 | CASSSRTGGDQPQHF | TGTGCCAGCAGCTCTCGGACAGGGGGGGATCAGCCCCAGCATTTT
NA | NA | TRBJ2-1 | TRBV21-1 | CASSKIWGSMGDIYNEQFF | TGTGCCAGCAGCAAAATATGGGGGTCCATGGGGGACATCTACAATGAGCAGTTCTTC
NA | few | TRBJ2-1 | TRBV29-1 | CSVEPENRYNEQFF | TGCAGCGTTGAGCCGGAGAATCGTTACAATGAGCAGTTCTTC